The 17 T cell receptor beta chains given below trace back to one sample, sequenced in a study of T cells in Graves' hyperthyroidism and ophthalmopathy. Amplification of TCR beta CDR3 regions used RNA as the template. Carried out on the TCR CDR3, a first-round RT-PCR used the HTBI primer set. TCRdb re-called the multiplex PCR reads with MiXCR, one entry per CDR3 protein. The table lists some 760,000 distinct CDR3 sequences, approximately 15% of them singletons. Sequenced sample: blood. The receptors were gathered from a woman aged 18-30 years with Graves' hyperthyroidism.

This chain links TRBV30 with TRBJ2-5; TRBD2 matches 9 bases. This CDR3 is built from 16 residues. V dropped 3 bases and J dropped 1; count of bases not matched to a gene: 9. Per the germline V gene, CDR1 is GTSNPN and CDR2 is SVGIG (reference sequence). CDR3 amino acids: CAWSRNRGLAQETQYF. The CDR3 DNA reads as TGTGCCTGGAGCCGAAATAGGGGACTAGCCCAAGAGACCCAGTACTTC. The complete variable domain, with remaining parts taken from reference TRBV30 and TRBJ2-5, reads SQTIHQWPATLVQPVGSPLSLECTVEGTSNPNLYWYRQAAGRGLQLLFYSVGIGQISSEVPQNLSASRPQDRQFILSSKKLLLSDSGFYLCAWSRNRGLAQETQYFGPGTRLLVL.

This sequence joins TRBV9 and TRBJ2-1; D is perhaps TRBD2 (6 bases). Trimming removed 3 bases from V and 8 bases from J, with 15 bases in between. In germline, CDR1 is SGDLS, CDR2 YYNGEE. The CDR3 is 14 residues long. CDR3 nucleotides: TGTGCCAGCAGCGGGGGGGAGGCTCTCCATGAGCAGTTCTTC. Protein sequence: CASSGGEALHEQFF.

This clonotype was found many times. The chain links TRBV3-1 to TRBJ1-1; D unresolved. Trimming left V 0 bases short and J 4 bases short, with 9 bases between. The CDR3 spans 14 residues. CDR1 and CDR2 from the germline V gene are LGHDT and YNNKEL (reference sequence). As DNA, the CDR3 is TGTGCCAGCAGCCAAGAATCGGGTGGCACTGAAGCTTTCTTT. Its protein is CASSQESGGTEAFF.

This clonotype has more than one count but fewer than ten. This could be a read error, since a much larger clone is one nucleotide away. This chain connects TRBV12-3 or TRBV12-4 to TRBJ2-7; D ambiguous. This CDR3 comprises 15 residues. The V gene lost 3 bases and the J gene lost 0 bases, with 12 bases spanning the gap. Here the CDR3 reads CASSFWASNSYEQYF. The CDR3 DNA follows: TGTGCCAGCAGTTTTTGGGCTAGTAACTCCTACGAGCAGTACTTC.

This clonotype occurred many times. The V gene is TRBV27, the J gene TRBJ1-1; 7 nucleotides align to TRBD1. Per germline, CDR1 MNHEY and CDR2 SMNVEV (reference sequence). The CDR3 has 14 residues. Losses at the gene ends were 5 bases for V and 1 base for J; bases not matched to a gene: 4. The CDR3 is CASSNRGWNTEAFF. CDR3 nucleotides: TGTGCCAGCAGTAACAGGGGCTGGAACACTGAAGCTTTCTTT.

The sample holds many counts of this clonotype. This chain connects TRBV7-3 to TRBJ2-3, with D hard to call. V was clipped by 3 bases and J by 1 base, with 5 bases between them. Germline V gives CDR1 SGHTA, CDR2 FQGTGA. The CDR3 sequence is 13 residues long. This CDR3 is CASSFSGTDTQYF. CDR3 bases: TGTGCCAGCAGCTTTTCCGGCACAGATACGCAGTATTTT. Combining the CDR3 with reference TRBV7-3 and TRBJ2-3 gives the whole variable domain GAGVSQTPSNKVTEKGKYVELRCDPISGHTALYWYRQSLGQGPEFLIYFQGTGAADDSGLPNDRFFAVRPEGSVSTLKIQRTERGDSAVYLCASSFSGTDTQYFGPGTRLTVL.

This chain connects TRBV27 to TRBJ1-4; the D gene is possibly TRBD1 (5 bases). Trimming took 4 bases from V and 4 from J, leaving 25 bases between them. Germline V lookup: CDR1 MNHEY, CDR2 SMNVEV (reference sequence). This CDR3 is built from 19 residues. CDR3 nucleotides: TGTGCCAGCAGTTCTTATTCGACCAGGGCCGGTGTTGATAATGAAAAACTGTTTTTT. Protein: CASSSYSTRAGVDNEKLFF.

This clonotype was seen just once. The chain employs TRBV7-9 and TRBJ2-7; D possibly corresponds to TRBD2 (5 bases). V gave up 7 bases and J gave up 0 bases, with 16 bases separating them. The germline V gene has CDR1 SEHNR and CDR2 FQNEAQ (reference sequence). The CDR3 is 15 amino acids. The CDR3 sequence: CASTSSPLASYEQYF. In DNA, the CDR3 is TGTGCCAGCACCTCAAGTCCCCTAGCCTCCTACGAGCAGTACTTC. Supplemented by reference TRBV7-9 and TRBJ2-7, the full variable domain reads DTGVSQNPRHKITKRGQNVTFRCDPISEHNRLYWYRQTLGQGPEFLTYFQNEAQLEKSRLLSDRFSAERPKGSFSTLEIQRTEQGDSAMYLCASTSSPLASYEQYFGPGTRLTVT.

On this clonotype: A junction end diverges from the germline sequence, so it may reflect a read error. The J gene is TRBJ2-5, the V gene TRBV5-1, with 8 positions matching TRBD1. The germline gives CDR1 SGHRS, CDR2 YFSETQ. This CDR3 region has 14 residues. In DNA form, the CDR3 reads TGCGCCAGCGGCTTGTCAGGGGGCTTGGAGACCCAGTACTTC. Translating it yields CASGLSGGLETQYF.

This clonotype has more than one count but fewer than ten. The V call is TRBV4-1, the J call TRBJ1-1; D unclear. The CDR3 contains 12 residues. From germline, CDR1 is MGHRA and CDR2 YSYEKL. V lost 0 bases and J lost 11, with 10 bases in between. The CDR3 DNA reads TGCGCCAGCAGCCAAGATATGTTTGCGGCTTTCTTT. It translates to CASSQDMFAAFF.

This clonotype showed up many times. The chain combines TRBV11-2 with TRBJ2-3, with 10 nucleotides matching TRBD2. The CDR3 extends over 20 amino acids. In germline, CDR1 is SGHAT, CDR2 FQNNGV. The V gene end was trimmed by 8 bases and the J gene end by 0 bases; junction bases not matched to a gene: 20. The CDR3 here is CASSPRVVAGGLLSTDTQYF. CDR3 nucleotides: TGTGCCAGCTCCCCTAGAGTGGTAGCGGGGGGACTACTGAGCACAGATACGCAGTATTTT.

This clonotype was counted at least ten times. The chain carries TRBV29-1 and TRBJ2-1; D unresolved. V lost 6 bases to trimming and J lost 5 bases, with 8 bases between them. The CDR3 covers 11 residues. Germline V lookup: CDR1 SQVTM, CDR2 ANQGSEA. CDR3 sequence (DNA): TGCAGCGTGGAATGGGACAATGAGCAGTTCTTC. This sequence encodes CSVEWDNEQFF.

This clonotype showed up just a few times. The J gene is TRBJ2-3, the V gene TRBV18; possibly TRBD2 for D (5 bases). Between the trimmed V and J ends, which lost 3 bases and 2 bases, there was a span of 24 bases. CDR1 and CDR2 from the germline V gene are KGHSH and LQKENI. The CDR3 contains 19 residues. CDR3 nucleotides: TGTGCCAGCTCACCGGTTCTTTGGGCTAGCAGAGACCCCACAGATACGCAGTATTTT. It encodes CASSPVLWASRDPTDTQYF.

This clonotype was picked up many times. This rearrangement joins TRBV7-9 to TRBJ2-1, with D hard to call. From germline, CDR1 is SEHNR and CDR2 FQNEAQ (reference sequence). Trimming cost V 1 base and J 4 bases, with 8 bases left between them. The CDR3 extends over 14 amino acids. The CDR3 DNA reads as TGTGCCAGCAGCTTAGGTGTGGATTACAATGAGCAGTTCTTC. Translated, it gives CASSLGVDYNEQFF.

This clonotype occurred many times. In DNA form, the CDR3 reads TGTGCCAGCAGCTTTAAATACAGGGGTTCGAATCCCGAGCAGTACTTC. Protein: CASSFKYRGSNPEQYF. The chain has TRBV13 and TRBJ2-7; TRBD1 matches 7 bases. The CDR3 is made up of 16 amino acids. CDR1 PRHDT and CDR2 FYEKMQ come from the germline V gene (reference sequence). The ends lost 3 bases at V and 6 bases at J; junction bases unmatched: 14.

This clonotype came up many times. The J gene is TRBJ2-7, the V gene TRBV27; D may be TRBD2 (5 bases). The CDR3 sequence is 14 residues long. The germline V gene encodes CDR1 MNHEY and CDR2 SMNVEV (reference sequence). V was shortened by 4 bases and J by 2 bases, with 12 bases between the two germline ends. CDR3 nucleotide sequence: TGTGCCAGCAGTTACCGGACGGGGACCTACGAGCAGTACTTC. It is translated as CASSYRTGTYEQYF.

The chain employs TRBV4-2 and TRBJ1-2; D gene uncertain. This CDR3 has 13 residues. Germline lookup yields CDR1 LGHNA and CDR2 YNFKEQ. Trimming left V 3 bases short and J 5 bases short, with 10 bases between. The CDR3 DNA reads as TGTGCCAGCAGCCAGGCCCTAGTGTATGGCTACACCTTC. Its translation is CASSQALVYGYTF.